The TCR beta chain under discussion was sequenced for a study of cytomegalovirus exposure and HLA in healthy donors. Study findings and constraints: The authors later linked a missense DCLRE1C variant to TCR beta V- and J-gene trimming.

For this clone: Its target is not known.

Per germline, CDR1 GTSNPN and CDR2 SVGIG (reference sequence). This CDR3 has 14 amino acids. The PCR employed 60 Vbeta primers together with 13 Jbeta primers. This table comes from immunoSEQ multiplex PCR, and its TCRdb copy is limited to in-frame clones, with some not included. The sample holds approximately 140,000 clones; approximately 86% are singletons and the top ten take 1.5% to 2%. The sequencing sample was made of PBMCs. V and J are TRBV30 and TRBJ2-5; TRBD1 agrees at 8 bases. The last part of the DNA fits TRBJ2-7 better; the J call may be wrong. This receptor was identified in a boy younger than 18 in good health and CMV-seronegative. CDR3 protein: CAWRKPGGQNEQYF. The CDR3 DNA sequence: TGTGCCTGGAGGAAACCAGGGGGCCAGAACGAGCAGTACTTC.